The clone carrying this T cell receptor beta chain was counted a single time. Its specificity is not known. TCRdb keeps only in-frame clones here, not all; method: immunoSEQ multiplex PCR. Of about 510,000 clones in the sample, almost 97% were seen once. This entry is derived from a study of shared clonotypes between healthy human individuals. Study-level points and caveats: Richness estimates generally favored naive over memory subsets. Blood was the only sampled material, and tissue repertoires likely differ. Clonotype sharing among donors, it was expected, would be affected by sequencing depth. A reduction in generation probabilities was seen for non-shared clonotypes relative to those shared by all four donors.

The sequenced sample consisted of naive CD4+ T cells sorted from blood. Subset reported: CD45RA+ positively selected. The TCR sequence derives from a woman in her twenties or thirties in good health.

The CDR3 nucleotides are TGTGCCAGCAGCCTAATGGGGGCGGAGACCCAGTACTTC. This sequence encodes CASSLMGAETQYF. The V gene is TRBV7-9, the J gene TRBJ2-5, with a possible D match to TRBD1 (6 bases). Trimming stripped 5 bases from V and 5 bases from J, with 12 bases between. Germline V lookup: CDR1 SEHNR, CDR2 FQNEAQ (reference sequence). The CDR3 is made up of 13 amino acids.